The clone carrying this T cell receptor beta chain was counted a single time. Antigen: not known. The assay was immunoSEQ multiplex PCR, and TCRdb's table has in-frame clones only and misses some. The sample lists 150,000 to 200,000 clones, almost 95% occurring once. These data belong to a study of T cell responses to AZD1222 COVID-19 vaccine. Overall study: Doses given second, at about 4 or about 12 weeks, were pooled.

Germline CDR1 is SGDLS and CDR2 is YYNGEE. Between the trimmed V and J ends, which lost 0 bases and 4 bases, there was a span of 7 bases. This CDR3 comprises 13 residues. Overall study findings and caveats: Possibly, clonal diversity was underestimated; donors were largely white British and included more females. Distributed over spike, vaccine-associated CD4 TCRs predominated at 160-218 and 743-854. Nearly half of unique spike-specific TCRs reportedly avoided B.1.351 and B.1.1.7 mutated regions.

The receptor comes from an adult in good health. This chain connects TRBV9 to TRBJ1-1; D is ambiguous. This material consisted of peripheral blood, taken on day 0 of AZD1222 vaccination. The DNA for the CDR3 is TGTGCCAGCAGCGTAGGCGTAACCACTGAAGCTTTCTTT. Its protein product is CASSVGVTTEAFF. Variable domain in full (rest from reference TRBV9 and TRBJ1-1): DSGVTQTPKHLITATGQRVTLRCSPRSGDLSVYWYQQSLDQGLQFLIQYYNGEERAKGNILERFSAQQFPDLHSELNLSSLELGDSALYFCASSVGVTTEAFFGQGTRLTVV.